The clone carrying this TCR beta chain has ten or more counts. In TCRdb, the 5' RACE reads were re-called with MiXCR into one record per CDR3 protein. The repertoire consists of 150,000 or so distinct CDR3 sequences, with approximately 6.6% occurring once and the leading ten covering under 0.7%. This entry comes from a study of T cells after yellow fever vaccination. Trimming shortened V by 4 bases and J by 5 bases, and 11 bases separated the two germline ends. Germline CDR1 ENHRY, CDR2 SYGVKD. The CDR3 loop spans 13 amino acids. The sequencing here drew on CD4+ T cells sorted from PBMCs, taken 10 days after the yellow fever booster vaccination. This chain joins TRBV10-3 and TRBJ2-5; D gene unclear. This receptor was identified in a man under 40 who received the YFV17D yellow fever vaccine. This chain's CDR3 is CAISGFEEETQYF. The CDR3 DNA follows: TGTGCCATCAGTGGTTTTGAGGAGGAGACCCAGTACTTC.